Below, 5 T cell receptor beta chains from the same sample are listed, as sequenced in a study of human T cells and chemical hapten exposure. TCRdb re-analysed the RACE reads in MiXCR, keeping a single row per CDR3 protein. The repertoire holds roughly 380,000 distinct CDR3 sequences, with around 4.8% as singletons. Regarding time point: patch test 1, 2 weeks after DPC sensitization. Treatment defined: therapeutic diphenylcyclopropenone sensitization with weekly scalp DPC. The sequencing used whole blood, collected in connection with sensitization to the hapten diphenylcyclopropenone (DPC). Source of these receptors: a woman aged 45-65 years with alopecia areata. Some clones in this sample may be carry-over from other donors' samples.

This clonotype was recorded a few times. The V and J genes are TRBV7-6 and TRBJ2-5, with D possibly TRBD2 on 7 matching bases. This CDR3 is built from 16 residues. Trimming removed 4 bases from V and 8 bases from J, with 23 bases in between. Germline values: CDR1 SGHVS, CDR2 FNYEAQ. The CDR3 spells CASSSVGGLAATTQYF. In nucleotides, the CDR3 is TGTGCCAGCAGCTCAGTAGGGGGGCTAGCGGCGACCACCCAGTACTTC.

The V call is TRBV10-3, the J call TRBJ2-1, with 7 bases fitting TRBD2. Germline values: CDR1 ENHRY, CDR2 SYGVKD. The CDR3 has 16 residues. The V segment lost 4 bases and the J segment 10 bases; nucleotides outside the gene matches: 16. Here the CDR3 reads CAISGPPGGTDREQFF. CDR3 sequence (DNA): TGTGCCATCAGTGGGCCCCCCGGGGGGACGGATCGAGAGCAGTTCTTC.

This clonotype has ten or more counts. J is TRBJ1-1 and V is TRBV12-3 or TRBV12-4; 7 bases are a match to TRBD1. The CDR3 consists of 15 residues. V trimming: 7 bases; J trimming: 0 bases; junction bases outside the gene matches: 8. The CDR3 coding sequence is TGTGCCAGCACTAAGGGAGGGACAGTGAACACTGAAGCTTTCTTT. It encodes CASTKGGTVNTEAFF.

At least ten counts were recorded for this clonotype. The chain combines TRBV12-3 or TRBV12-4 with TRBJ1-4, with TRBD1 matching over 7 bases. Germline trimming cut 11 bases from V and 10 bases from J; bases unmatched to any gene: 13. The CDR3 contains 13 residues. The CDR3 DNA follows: TGTGCCTGCCACAGGGGAAGGATAGGAAAACTGTTTTTT. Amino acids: CACHRGRIGKLFF.

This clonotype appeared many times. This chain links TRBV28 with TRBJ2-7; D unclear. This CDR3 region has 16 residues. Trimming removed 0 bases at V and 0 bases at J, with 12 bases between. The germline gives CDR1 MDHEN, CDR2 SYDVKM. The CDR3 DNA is TGTGCCAGCAGTTTATGGAGGAGATCCACCTCCTACGAGCAGTACTTC. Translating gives CASSLWRRSTSYEQYF.